This T cell receptor (beta chain) was observed in a study of T cell responses to AZD1222 COVID-19 vaccine. V lost 4 bases and J lost 5, with 15 bases in between. Per germline, CDR1 LNHDA and CDR2 SQIVND (reference sequence). This CDR3 comprises 14 residues. Generated by immunoSEQ multiplex PCR, the TCRdb table keeps only in-frame clones and is missing some. The profile shows about 95,000 clones, about 88% of them singletons. This clone was seen a few times. The receptor was isolated from an adult in good health. This chain joins TRBV19 and TRBJ2-7; D is ambiguous. The specimen comprised peripheral blood, sampled on day 0 of AZD1222 vaccination. Here the CDR3 reads CASSTRSRVDEQYF. CDR3 bases: TGTGCCAGTAGTACCCGGAGTAGAGTCGACGAGCAGTACTTC.